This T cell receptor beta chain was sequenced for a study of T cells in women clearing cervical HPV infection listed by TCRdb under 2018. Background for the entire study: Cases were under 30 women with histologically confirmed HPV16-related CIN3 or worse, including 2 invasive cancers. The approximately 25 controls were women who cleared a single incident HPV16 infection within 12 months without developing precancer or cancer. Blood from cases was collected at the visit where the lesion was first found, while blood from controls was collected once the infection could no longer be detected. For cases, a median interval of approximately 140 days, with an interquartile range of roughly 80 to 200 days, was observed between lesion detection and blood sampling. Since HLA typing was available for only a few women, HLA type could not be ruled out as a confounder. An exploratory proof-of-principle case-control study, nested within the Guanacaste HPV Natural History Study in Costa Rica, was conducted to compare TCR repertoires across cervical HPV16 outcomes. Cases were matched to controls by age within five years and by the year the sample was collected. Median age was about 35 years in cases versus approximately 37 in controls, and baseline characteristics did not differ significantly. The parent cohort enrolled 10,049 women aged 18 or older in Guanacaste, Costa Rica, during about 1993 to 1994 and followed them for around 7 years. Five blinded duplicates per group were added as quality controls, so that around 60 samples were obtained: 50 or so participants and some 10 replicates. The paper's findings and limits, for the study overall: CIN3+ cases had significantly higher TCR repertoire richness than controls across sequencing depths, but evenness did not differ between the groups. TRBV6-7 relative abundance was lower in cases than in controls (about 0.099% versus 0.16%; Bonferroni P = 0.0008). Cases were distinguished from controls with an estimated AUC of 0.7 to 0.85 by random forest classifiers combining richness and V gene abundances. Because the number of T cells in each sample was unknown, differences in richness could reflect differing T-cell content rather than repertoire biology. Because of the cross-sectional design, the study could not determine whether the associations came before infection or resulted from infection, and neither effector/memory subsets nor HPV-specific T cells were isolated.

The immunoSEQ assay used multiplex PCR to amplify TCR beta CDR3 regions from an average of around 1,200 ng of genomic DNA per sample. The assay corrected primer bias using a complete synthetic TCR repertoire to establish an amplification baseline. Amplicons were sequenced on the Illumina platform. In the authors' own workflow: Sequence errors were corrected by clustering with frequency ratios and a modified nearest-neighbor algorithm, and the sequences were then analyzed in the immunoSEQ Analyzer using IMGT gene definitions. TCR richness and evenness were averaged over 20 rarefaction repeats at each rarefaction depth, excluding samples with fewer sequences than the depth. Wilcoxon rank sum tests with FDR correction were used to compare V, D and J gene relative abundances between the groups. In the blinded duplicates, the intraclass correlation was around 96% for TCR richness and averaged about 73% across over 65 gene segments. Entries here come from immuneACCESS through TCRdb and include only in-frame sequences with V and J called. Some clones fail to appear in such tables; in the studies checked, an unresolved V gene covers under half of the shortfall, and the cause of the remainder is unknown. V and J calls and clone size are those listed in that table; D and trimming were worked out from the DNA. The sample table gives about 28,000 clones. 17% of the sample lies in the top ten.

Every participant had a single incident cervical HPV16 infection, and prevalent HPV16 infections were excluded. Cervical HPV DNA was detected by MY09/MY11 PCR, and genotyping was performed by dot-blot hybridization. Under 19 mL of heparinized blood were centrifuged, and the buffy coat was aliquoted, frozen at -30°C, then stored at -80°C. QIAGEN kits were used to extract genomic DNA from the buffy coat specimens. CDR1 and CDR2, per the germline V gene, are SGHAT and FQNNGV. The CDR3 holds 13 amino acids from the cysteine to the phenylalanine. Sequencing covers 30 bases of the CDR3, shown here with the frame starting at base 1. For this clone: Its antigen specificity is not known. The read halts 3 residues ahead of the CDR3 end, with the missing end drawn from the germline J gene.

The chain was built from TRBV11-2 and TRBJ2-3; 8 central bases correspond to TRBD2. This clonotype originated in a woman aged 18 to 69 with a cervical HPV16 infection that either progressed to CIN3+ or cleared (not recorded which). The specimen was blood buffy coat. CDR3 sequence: CASSLGLEETQYF. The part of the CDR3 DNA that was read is TGTGCCAGCAGCTTGGGACTAGAAGAGACG.